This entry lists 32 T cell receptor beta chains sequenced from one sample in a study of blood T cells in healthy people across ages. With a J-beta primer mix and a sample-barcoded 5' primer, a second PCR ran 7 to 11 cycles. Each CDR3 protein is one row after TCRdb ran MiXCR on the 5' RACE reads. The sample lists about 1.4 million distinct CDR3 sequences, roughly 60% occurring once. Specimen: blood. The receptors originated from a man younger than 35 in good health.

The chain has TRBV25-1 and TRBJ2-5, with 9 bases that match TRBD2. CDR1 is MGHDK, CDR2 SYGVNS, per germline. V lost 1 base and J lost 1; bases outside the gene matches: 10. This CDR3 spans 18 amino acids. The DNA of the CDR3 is TGTGCCAGCAGTGAATTGGGGCTAGCGGGGAATACCCAAGAGACCCAGTACTTC. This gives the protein CASSELGLAGNTQETQYF.

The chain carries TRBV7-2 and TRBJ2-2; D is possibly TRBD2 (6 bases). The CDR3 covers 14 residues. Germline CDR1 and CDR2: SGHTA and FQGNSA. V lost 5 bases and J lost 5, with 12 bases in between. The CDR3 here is CASSDGLLTGELFF. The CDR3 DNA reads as TGTGCCAGCAGCGACGGACTACTTACCGGGGAGCTGTTTTTT.

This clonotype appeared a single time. The CDR3 sequence: CASSQEEAFVISYTF. CDR3 coding DNA: TGCGCCAGCAGCCAAGAGGAGGCCTTCGTCATCTCCTACACCTTC. The chain links TRBV4-1 to TRBJ1-2; D remains unclear. With 0 bases removed from V and 10 bases from J, the gap between germline ends came to 18 bases. The germline V gene has CDR1 MGHRA and CDR2 YSYEKL. The CDR3 has 15 amino acids.

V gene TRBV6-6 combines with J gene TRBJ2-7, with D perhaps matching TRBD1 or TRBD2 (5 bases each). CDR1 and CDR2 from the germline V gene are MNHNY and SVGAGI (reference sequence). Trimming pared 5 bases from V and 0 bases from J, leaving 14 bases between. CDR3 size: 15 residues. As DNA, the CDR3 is TGTGCCAGCAGTGACCGGGACCCGGGCTCCTACGAGCAGTACTTC. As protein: CASSDRDPGSYEQYF.

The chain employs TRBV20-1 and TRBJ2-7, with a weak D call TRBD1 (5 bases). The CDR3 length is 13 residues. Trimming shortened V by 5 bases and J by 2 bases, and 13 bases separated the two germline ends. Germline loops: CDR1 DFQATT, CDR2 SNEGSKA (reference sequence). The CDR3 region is CSAEHAGTYEQYF. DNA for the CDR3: TGCAGTGCTGAACATGCAGGGACCTACGAGCAGTACTTC.

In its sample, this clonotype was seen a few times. The CDR3 DNA reads TGTGCCAGCAGGGGAGCCTCAGATAATGAAAAACTGTTTTTT. As protein: CASRGASDNEKLFF. The genes are TRBV27 and TRBJ1-4; D remains ambiguous. Germline CDR1 is MNHEY and CDR2 is SMNVEV (reference sequence). This CDR3 spans 14 amino acids. Deletions cut 6 bases from V and 4 bases from J, with 12 bases between.

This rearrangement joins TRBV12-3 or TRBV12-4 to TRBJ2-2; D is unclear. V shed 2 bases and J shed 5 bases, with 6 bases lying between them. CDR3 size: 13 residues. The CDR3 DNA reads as TGTGCCAGCAGTTTAAGGGAAACCGGGGAGCTGTTTTTT. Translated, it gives CASSLRETGELFF.

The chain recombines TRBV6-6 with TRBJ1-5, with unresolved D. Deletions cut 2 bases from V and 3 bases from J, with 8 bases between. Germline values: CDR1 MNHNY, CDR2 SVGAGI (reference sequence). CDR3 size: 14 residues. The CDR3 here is CASSYGEVNQPQHF. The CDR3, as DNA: TGTGCCAGCAGTTACGGGGAGGTCAATCAGCCCCAGCATTTT.

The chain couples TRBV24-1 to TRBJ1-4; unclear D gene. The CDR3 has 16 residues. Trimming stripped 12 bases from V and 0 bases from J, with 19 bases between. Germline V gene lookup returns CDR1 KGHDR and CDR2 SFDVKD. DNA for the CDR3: TGTGCCCCCCACTCGGACGGCCCACCAACTAATGAAAAACTGTTTTTT. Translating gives CAPHSDGPPTNEKLFF.

The CDR3 nucleotides read TGTGCCAGCAGTTTAATTTCCACCTACGAGCAGTACTTC. This encodes CASSLISTYEQYF. The chain recombines TRBV28 with TRBJ2-1, with D hard to call. The J call is in doubt because the DNA end fits TRBJ2-7 better. Germline-derived CDR1 and CDR2 are MDHEN and SYDVKM. The CDR3 runs 13 residues.

For the CDR3, the DNA is TGTGCCAGCAGCTTAGGCGGACAGGGAATAAGGAGCCAGTTCTTC. Its translation is CASSLGGQGIRSQFF. The chain combines TRBV13 with TRBJ2-1, with TRBD1 identical over 8 bases. The CDR3 has 15 amino acids. Trimming took 0 bases from V and 13 from J; bases not matched to a gene: 11. CDR1 is PRHDT and CDR2 is FYEKMQ in the germline V gene (reference sequence).

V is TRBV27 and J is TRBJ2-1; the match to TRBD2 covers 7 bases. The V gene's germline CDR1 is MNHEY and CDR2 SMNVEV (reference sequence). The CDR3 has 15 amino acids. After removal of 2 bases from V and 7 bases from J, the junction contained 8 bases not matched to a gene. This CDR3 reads CASSLVSSGWNEQFF. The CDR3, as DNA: TGTGCCAGCAGTTTAGTGTCTAGCGGATGGAATGAGCAGTTCTTC.

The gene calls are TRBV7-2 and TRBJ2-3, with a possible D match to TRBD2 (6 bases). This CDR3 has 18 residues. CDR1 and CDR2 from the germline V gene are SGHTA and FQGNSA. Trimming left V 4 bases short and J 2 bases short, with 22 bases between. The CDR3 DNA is TGTGCCAGCAGCTCCCCTCGTGGGCGGAGGGCTCACACAGATACGCAGTATTTT. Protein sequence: CASSSPRGRRAHTDTQYF. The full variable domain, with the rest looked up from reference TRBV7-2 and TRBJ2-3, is GAGVSQSPSNKVTEKGKDVELRCDPISGHTALYWYRQSLGQGLEFLIYFQGNSAPDKSGLPSDRFSAERTGGSVSTLTIQRTQQEDSAVYLCASSSPRGRRAHTDTQYFGPGTRLTVL.

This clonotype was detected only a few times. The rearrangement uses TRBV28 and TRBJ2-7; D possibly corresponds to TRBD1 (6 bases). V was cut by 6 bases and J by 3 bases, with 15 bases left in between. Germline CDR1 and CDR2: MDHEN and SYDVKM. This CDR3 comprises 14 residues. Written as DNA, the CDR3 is TGTGCCAGCAGCCTTCCCGGGACAAACTACGAGCAGTACTTC. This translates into CASSLPGTNYEQYF.

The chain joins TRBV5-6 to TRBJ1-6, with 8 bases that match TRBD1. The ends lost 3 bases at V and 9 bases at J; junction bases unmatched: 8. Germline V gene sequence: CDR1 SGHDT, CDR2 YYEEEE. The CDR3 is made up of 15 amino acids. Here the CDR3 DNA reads TGTGCCAGCAGCTATCGGACAGGGTGGGGTTCACCCCTCCACTTT. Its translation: CASSYRTGWGSPLHF. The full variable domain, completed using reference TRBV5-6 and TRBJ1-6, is DAGVTQSPTHLIKTRGQQVTLRCSPKSGHDTVSWYQQALGQGPQFIFQYYEEEERQRGNFPDRFSGHQFPNYSSELNVNALLLGDSALYLCASSYRTGWGSPLHFGNGTRLTVT.

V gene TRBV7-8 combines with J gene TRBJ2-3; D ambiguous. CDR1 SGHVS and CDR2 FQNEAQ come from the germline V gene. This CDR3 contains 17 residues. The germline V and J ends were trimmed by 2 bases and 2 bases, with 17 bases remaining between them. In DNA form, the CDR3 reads TGTGCCAGCAGCTTACGGGTCTCCAACCACCCCACAGATACGCAGTATTTT. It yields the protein CASSLRVSNHPTDTQYF.

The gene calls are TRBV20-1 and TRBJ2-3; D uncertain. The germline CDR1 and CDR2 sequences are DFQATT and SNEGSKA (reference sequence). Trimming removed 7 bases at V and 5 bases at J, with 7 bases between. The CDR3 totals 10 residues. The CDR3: CSGNGDTQYF. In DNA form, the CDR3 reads TGCAGTGGGAACGGAGATACGCAGTATTTT.

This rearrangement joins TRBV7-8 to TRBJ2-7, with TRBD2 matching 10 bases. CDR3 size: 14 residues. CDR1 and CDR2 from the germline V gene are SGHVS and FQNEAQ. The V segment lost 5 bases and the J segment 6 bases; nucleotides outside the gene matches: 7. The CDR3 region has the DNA TGTGCCAGCAGCCTCACTAGCGGGAACGGCGAGCAGTACTTC. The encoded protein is CASSLTSGNGEQYF. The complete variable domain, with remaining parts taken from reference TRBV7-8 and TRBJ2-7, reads GAGVSQSPRYKVAKRGQDVALRCDPISGHVSLFWYQQALGQGPEFLTYFQNEAQLDKSGLPSDRFFAERPEGSVSTLKIQRTQQEDSAVYLCASSLTSGNGEQYFGPGTRLTVT.

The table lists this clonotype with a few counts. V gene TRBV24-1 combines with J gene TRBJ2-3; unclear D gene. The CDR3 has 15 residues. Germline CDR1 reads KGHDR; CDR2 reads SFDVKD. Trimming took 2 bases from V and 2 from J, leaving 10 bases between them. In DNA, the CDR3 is TGTGCCACCAGTGATTCACCGGACCCCACAGATACGCAGTATTTT. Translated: CATSDSPDPTDTQYF.

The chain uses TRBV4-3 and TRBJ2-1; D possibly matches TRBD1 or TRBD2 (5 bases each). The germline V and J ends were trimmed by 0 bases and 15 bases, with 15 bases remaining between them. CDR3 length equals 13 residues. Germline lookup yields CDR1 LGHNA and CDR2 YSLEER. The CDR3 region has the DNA TGCGCCAGCAGCCAAGATAGAGGGGCAGAGGGGTTCTTC. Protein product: CASSQDRGAEGFF.

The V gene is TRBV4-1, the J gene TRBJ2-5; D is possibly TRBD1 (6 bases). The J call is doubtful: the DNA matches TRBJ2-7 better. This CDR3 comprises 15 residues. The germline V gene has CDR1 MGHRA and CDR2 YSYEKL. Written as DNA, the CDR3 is TGCGCCAGCAGCCAAGAGGGGACAAGAATCTCCGAGCAGTACTTC. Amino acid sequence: CASSQEGTRISEQYF.

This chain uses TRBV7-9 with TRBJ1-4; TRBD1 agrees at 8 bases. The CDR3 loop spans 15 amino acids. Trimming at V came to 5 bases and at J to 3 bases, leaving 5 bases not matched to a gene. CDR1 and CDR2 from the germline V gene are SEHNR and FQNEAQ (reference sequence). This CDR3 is CASSPGGLANEKLFF. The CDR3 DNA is TGTGCCAGCAGCCCAGGGGGCCTGGCTAATGAAAAACTGTTTTTT.

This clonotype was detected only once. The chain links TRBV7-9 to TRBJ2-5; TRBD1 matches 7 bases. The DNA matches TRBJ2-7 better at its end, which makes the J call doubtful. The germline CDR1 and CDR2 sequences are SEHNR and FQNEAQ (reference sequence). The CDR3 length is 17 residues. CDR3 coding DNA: TGTGCCAGCAGCTCCTTTTGGGGGACAGACGTTTTGGCCGAGCAGTACTTC. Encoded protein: CASSSFWGTDVLAEQYF.

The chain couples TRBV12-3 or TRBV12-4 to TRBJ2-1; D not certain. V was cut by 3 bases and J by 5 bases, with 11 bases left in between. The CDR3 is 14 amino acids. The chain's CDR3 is CASSFGPLDNEQFF. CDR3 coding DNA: TGTGCCAGCAGTTTCGGACCCTTGGACAATGAGCAGTTCTTC.

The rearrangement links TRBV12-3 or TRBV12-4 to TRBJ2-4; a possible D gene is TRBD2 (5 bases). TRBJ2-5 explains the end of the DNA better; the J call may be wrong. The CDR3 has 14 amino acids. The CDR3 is CASSFPLPGETQYF. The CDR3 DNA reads TGTGCCAGCAGTTTTCCACTACCGGGGGAGACCCAGTACTTC.

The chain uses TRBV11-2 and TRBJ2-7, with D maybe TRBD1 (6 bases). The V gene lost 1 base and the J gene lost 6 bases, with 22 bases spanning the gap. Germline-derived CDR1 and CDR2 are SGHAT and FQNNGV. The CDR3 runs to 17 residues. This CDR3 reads CASSLGIGQLPSSEQYF. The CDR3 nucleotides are TGTGCCAGCAGCTTAGGGATCGGACAGCTCCCCTCTTCCGAGCAGTACTTC.

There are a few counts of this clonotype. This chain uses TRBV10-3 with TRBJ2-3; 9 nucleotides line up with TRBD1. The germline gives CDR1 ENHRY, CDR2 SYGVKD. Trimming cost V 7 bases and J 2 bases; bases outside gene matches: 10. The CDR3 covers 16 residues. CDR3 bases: TGTGCCATCACTCGGGACAGGGCACCTTCCACAGATACGCAGTATTTT. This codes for CAITRDRAPSTDTQYF.

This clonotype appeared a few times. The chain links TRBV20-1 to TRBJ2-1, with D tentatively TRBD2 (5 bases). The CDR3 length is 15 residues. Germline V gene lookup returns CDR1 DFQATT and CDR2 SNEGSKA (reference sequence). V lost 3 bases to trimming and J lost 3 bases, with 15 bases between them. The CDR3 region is CSASHRGSNYNEQFF. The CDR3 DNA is TGCAGTGCTAGCCACCGTGGGAGCAACTACAATGAGCAGTTCTTC.

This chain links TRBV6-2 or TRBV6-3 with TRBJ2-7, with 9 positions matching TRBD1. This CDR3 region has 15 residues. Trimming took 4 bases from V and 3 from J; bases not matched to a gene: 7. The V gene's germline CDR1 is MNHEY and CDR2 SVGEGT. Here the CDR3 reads CASSFVPGQGYEQYF. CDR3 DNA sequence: TGTGCCAGCAGTTTCGTTCCGGGACAGGGCTACGAGCAGTACTTC.

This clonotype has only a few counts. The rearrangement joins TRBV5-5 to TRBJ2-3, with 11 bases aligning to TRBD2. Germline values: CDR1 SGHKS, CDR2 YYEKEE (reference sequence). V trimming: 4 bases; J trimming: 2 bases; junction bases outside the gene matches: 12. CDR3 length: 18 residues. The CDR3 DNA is TGTGCCAGCAGCCTTAACAGTCTAGCGGGGGGTGTCACAGATACGCAGTATTTT. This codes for CASSLNSLAGGVTDTQYF.

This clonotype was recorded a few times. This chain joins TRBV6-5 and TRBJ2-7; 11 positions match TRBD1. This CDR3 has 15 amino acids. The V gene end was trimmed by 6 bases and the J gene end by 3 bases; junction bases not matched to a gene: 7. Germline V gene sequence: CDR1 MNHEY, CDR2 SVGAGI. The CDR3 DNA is TGTGCCAGCAGCCCGGGGACAGGGGGAGGCTACGAGCAGTACTTC. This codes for CASSPGTGGGYEQYF.

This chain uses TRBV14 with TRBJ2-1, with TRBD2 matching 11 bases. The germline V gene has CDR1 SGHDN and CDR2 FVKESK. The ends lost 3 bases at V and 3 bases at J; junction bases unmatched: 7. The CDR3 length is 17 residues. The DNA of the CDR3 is TGTGCCAGCAGCCAGCCTAGCGGGAGGCCTCTCTACAATGAGCAGTTCTTC. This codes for CASSQPSGRPLYNEQFF.